This T cell receptor beta chain was observed in a study of shared clonotypes between healthy human individuals. The wider study: Each donor contributed plates that comprised three CD4 naive, three CD4 memory, two CD8 naive and one CD8 memory. Study-wide results and limits: Sorted-subset sequencing, rarefaction showed, was incomplete despite large depth.

With 0 bases clipped from V and 2 bases from J, the junction kept 9 bases outside the gene matches. Germline V CDR1 and CDR2: MGHRA, YSYEKL. The CDR3 consists of 18 residues. This clone has a single count. Its antigen is as yet unknown. It was at deep level that the assay was run. Some 30,000 T cell genomes, or around 0.2 ug DNA, went into the sorted-subset replicate PCRs. Measured with immunoSEQ multiplex PCR; TCRdb has only the in-frame clones, and not every one. The data contain 2,500,000 or so clones, about 90% of them seen just once; the ten biggest clones take up about 0.41%. This receptor was identified in a man aged 18 to 29 in good health. Some clones in this sample may be carry-over from other donors' samples. The sequencing input was naive CD4+ T cells from PBMCs. Subset given: CD45RA+ positively selected. The chain employs TRBV4-1 and TRBJ2-1; TRBD2 aligns across 8 bases. In DNA, the CDR3 is TGCGCCAGCAGCCAAGAGGGGTTAACGGGAGGGCCCTACAATGAGCAGTTCTTC. Protein product: CASSQEGLTGGPYNEQFF.